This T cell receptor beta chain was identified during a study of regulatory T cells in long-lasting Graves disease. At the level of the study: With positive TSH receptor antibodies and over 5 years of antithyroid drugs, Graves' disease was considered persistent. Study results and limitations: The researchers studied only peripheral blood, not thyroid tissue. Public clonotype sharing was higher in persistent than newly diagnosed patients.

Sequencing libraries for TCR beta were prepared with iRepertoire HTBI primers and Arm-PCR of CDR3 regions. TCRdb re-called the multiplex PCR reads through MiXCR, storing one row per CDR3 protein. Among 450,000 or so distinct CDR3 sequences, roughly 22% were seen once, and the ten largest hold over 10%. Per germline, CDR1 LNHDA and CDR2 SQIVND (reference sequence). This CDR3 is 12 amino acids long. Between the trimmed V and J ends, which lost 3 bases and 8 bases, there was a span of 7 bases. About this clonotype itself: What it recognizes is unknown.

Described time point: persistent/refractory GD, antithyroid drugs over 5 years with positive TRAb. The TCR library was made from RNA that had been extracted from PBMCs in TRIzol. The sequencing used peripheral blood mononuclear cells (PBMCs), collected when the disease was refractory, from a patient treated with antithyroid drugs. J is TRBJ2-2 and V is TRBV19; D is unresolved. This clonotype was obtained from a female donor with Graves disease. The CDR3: CASSMVAGELFF. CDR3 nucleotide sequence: TGTGCCAGTAGTATGGTGGCTGGGGAGCTGTTTTTT. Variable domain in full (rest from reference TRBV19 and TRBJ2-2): DGGITQSPKYLFRKEGQNVTLSCEQNLNHDAMYWYRQDPGQGLRLIYYSQIVNDFQKGDIAEGYSVSREKKESFPLTVTSAQKNPTAFYLCASSMVAGELFFGEGSRLTVL.